What follows are 27 T cell receptor beta chains derived from one specimen sequenced in a study of HIV-infected patients and healthy controls. Around 450 ng RNA was reverse transcribed with alpha and beta constant-region primers. Each of the alpha and beta chains got its own library through chain-specific third strand synthesis with indices. One entry per CDR3 protein, called by TCRdb with MiXCR from the 5' RACE reads. Here the sample spans about 16,000 distinct CDR3 sequences, around 9.2% being singletons. All unsorted peripheral T cells were captured because whole blood was used without fractionation. The sequencing sample was made of blood. These receptors were collected from an adult in good health.

This clonotype showed up just a few times. CDR3 protein: CASSAGRAYTQYF. The CDR3 region has the DNA TGTGCCAGCAGTGCCGGGAGGGCTTATACGCAGTATTTT. V is TRBV27 and J is TRBJ2-3; TRBD2 aligns across 8 bases. V lost 5 bases to trimming and J lost 7 bases; unmatched junction nucleotides: 5. The length of the CDR3 is 13 residues. The germline V gene encodes CDR1 MNHEY and CDR2 SMNVEV (reference sequence).

V and J are TRBV7-9 and TRBJ2-1, with TRBD2 identical over 8 bases. CDR1 is SEHNR, CDR2 FQNEAQ, per germline (reference sequence). Trimming took 5 bases from V and 3 from J; bases not matched to a gene: 9. The length of the CDR3 is 16 residues. This chain's CDR3 is CASSPHGGAVYNEQFF. CDR3 coding DNA: TGTGCCAGCAGCCCTCACGGGGGGGCTGTCTACAATGAGCAGTTCTTC. The variable domain in full, with the rest retrieved from reference TRBV7-9 and TRBJ2-1, is DTGVSQNPRHKITKRGQNVTFRCDPISEHNRLYWYRQTLGQGPEFLTYFQNEAQLEKSRLLSDRFSAERPKGSFSTLEIQRTEQGDSAMYLCASSPHGGAVYNEQFFGPGTRLTVL.

This clonotype was detected ten times or more. The genes are TRBV20-1 and TRBJ2-3; 11 bases agree with TRBD2. Trimming cost V 5 bases and J 4 bases; bases outside gene matches: 5. CDR1 is DFQATT and CDR2 is SNEGSKA in the germline V gene (reference sequence). CDR3 size: 14 residues. CDR3: CSAWTSGRADTQYF. For the CDR3, the DNA is TGCAGTGCTTGGACTAGCGGGCGCGCAGATACGCAGTATTTT.

By sample fraction, this clonotype is medium-sized. The CDR3 is CASSQDLALAAEAFF. The CDR3 DNA follows: TGTGCCAGCAGCCAAGATTTGGCCCTGGCGGCTGAAGCTTTCTTT. The chain is built from TRBV4-2 and TRBJ1-1; D gene ambiguous. Trimming removed 0 bases from V and 6 bases from J, with 14 bases in between. Looked up from germline, CDR1 is LGHNA and CDR2 is YNFKEQ. The CDR3 contains 15 residues.

The table lists this clonotype with many counts. The rearrangement links TRBV4-3 to TRBJ2-7; perhaps TRBD2 as D (6 bases). With 0 bases removed from V and 4 bases from J, the gap between germline ends came to 16 bases. Germline CDR1 is LGHNA and CDR2 is YSLEER. The CDR3 length is 16 residues. CDR3 sequence (DNA): TGCGCCAGCAGCCAAGATCAGCGGAGCGGGCCGTACGAGCAGTACTTC. Translation gives CASSQDQRSGPYEQYF.

This clonotype is medium-sized within its sample. The V gene is TRBV29-1, the J gene TRBJ2-3; a weak D match, TRBD1 (6 bases). This CDR3 spans 14 amino acids. Germline V gene lookup returns CDR1 SQVTM and CDR2 ANQGSEA. V gave up 6 bases and J gave up 3 bases, with 16 bases separating them. Written as DNA, the CDR3 is TGCAGCGTAAACACCGACAGGTTAACAGATACGCAGTATTTT. This gives the protein CSVNTDRLTDTQYF.

This clonotype has a count of ten or more. This chain links TRBV9 with TRBJ1-4; D remains unclear. Germline V gene sequence: CDR1 SGDLS, CDR2 YYNGEE. The CDR3 is made up of 15 amino acids. Between the trimmed V and J ends, which lost 1 base and 2 bases, there was a span of 9 bases. In nucleotides, the CDR3 is TGTGCCAGCAGCGTAAGATACGGGACTAATGAAAAACTGTTTTTT. Amino acids: CASSVRYGTNEKLFF.

V is TRBV29-1 and J is TRBJ2-3; the match to TRBD2 covers 7 bases. The CDR3 covers 14 residues. The trim removed 1 base at V and 11 bases at J, leaving 12 bases unmatched. CDR1 and CDR2 (germline): SQVTM, ANQGSEA. The chain's CDR3 is CSVEVAPWGGGQYF. The CDR3 bases are TGCAGCGTTGAAGTGGCCCCTTGGGGGGGAGGGCAGTATTTT.

The table lists this clonotype with a count of one. V is TRBV5-1 and J is TRBJ2-1, with D unclear. This CDR3 comprises 16 residues. In germline, CDR1 is SGHRS, CDR2 YFSETQ. V was cut by 1 base and J by 6 bases, with 17 bases left in between. CDR3 amino acids: CASSLWLLEMGNEQFF. The CDR3 nucleotides read TGCGCCAGCAGCTTGTGGTTGCTGGAAATGGGCAATGAGCAGTTCTTC.

This clonotype was counted at least ten times. CDR3 in DNA: TGTGCCAGCAGTTCCAGCGGGTCATTGTACAATGAGCAGTTCTTC. This gives the protein CASSSSGSLYNEQFF. This sequence joins TRBV12-3 or TRBV12-4 and TRBJ2-1; D may be TRBD2 (6 bases). The CDR3 runs 15 residues. V shed 4 bases and J shed 4 bases, with 14 bases lying between them.

This clonotype was observed a handful of times. This CDR3 reads CASSEDGGSTFHEQYV. CDR3 sequence (DNA): TGTGCCAGCAGTGAAGATGGCGGGAGCACTTTTCACGAGCAGTACGTC. The rearrangement joins TRBV6-1 to TRBJ2-7; 7 bases line up with TRBD2. The CDR3 sequence is 16 residues long. The J segment lost 5 bases and the V segment lost 1 base, leaving 11 bases of the junction unmatched. In germline, CDR1 is MNHNS, CDR2 SASEGT.

The V call is TRBV4-1, the J call TRBJ2-7; D might be TRBD2 (6 bases). Germline V CDR1 and CDR2: MGHRA, YSYEKL. V lost 0 bases to trimming and J lost 4 bases, with 13 bases between them. This CDR3 contains 15 residues. The CDR3 is CASSQDPGGGYEQYF. CDR3 bases: TGCGCCAGCAGCCAAGATCCCGGGGGTGGGTACGAGCAGTACTTC.

Only a few counts were recorded for this clonotype. The chain recombines TRBV9 with TRBJ2-3; D ambiguous. V shed 2 bases and J shed 1 base, with 8 bases lying between them. Germline V gene data show CDR1 as SGDLS and CDR2 as YYNGEE. CDR3 length: 14 residues. CDR3 amino acids: CASSVGEGTDTQYF. As DNA, the CDR3 is TGTGCCAGCAGCGTGGGTGAGGGCACAGATACGCAGTATTTT.

This clonotype was seen ten or more times. The J gene is TRBJ2-3, the V gene TRBV5-1, with TRBD2 identical over 10 bases. This CDR3 is 15 amino acids long. The ends lost 2 bases at V and 5 bases at J; junction bases unmatched: 5. Per germline, CDR1 SGHRS and CDR2 YFSETQ. The CDR3 here is CASSFSGRAKDTQYF. CDR3 nucleotide sequence: TGCGCCAGCAGCTTCAGCGGGAGGGCCAAAGATACGCAGTATTTT.

This clonotype qualifies as medium-sized. The chain links TRBV27 to TRBJ2-3; 9 bases map to TRBD1. J was trimmed by 7 bases and V by 5 bases; bases with no gene match: 22. Germline V CDR1 and CDR2: MNHEY, SMNVEV (reference sequence). The CDR3 spans 19 residues. CDR3 residues: CASSMLMWTGDAAQYTQYF. DNA of the CDR3: TGTGCCAGCAGTATGCTAATGTGGACAGGGGATGCCGCACAATATACGCAGTATTTT.

This clonotype came up many times. V and J are TRBV18 and TRBJ1-2; unclear D gene. Germline-derived CDR1 and CDR2 are KGHSH and LQKENI. The CDR3 spans 17 residues. Trimming shortened V by 3 bases and J by 3 bases, and 20 bases separated the two germline ends. The DNA for the CDR3 is TGTGCCAGCTCACCTACTCCCCCGCGGGGAAGAGACTATGGCTACACCTTC. Protein: CASSPTPPRGRDYGYTF.

This clonotype came up many times. J is TRBJ2-2 and V is TRBV6-5; weak D call: TRBD1 (5 bases). Germline V gene sequence: CDR1 MNHEY, CDR2 SVGAGI. The CDR3 loop spans 14 amino acids. V was shortened by 6 bases and J by 1 base, with 9 bases between the two germline ends. CDR3: CASSRRGNTGELFF. The DNA of the CDR3 is TGTGCCAGCAGCAGAAGGGGGAACACCGGGGAGCTGTTTTTT.

This clonotype is judged medium-sized. This chain joins TRBV4-1 and TRBJ2-1, with D uncertain. Germline V gene data show CDR1 as MGHRA and CDR2 as YSYEKL. Trimming stripped 4 bases from V and 6 bases from J, with 13 bases between. This CDR3 is built from 14 residues. The CDR3 DNA reads as TGCGCCAGCAGCCCCTTGGGCTACAGCAATGAGCAGTTCTTC. As protein: CASSPLGYSNEQFF.

The genes are TRBV18 and TRBJ2-7, with D perhaps TRBD2 (5 bases). Germline lookup yields CDR1 KGHSH and CDR2 LQKENI. The CDR3 is 14 amino acids. With 2 bases removed from V and 0 bases from J, the gap between germline ends came to 8 bases. The CDR3 spells CASSPGRGSYEQYF. The CDR3 nucleotides read TGTGCCAGCTCACCAGGACGGGGCTCCTACGAGCAGTACTTC.

The chain joins TRBV7-9 to TRBJ2-5; 8 bases map to TRBD1. The CDR3 contains 14 residues. The ends lost 4 bases at V and 2 bases at J; junction bases unmatched: 3. The germline gives CDR1 SEHNR, CDR2 FQNEAQ (reference sequence). The CDR3 coding sequence is TGTGCCAGCAGCTCCAGGGACAGGCAAGAGACCCAGTACTTC. Amino acid sequence: CASSSRDRQETQYF.

By share, this clonotype ranks as medium-sized. The rearrangement uses TRBV4-1 and TRBJ2-5; D gene unclear. Germline assignment: CDR1 MGHRA and CDR2 YSYEKL. V dropped 0 bases and J dropped 3 bases, with 11 bases sitting between them. The CDR3 runs to 15 residues. CDR3 protein: CASSQDGPVEETQYF. The CDR3, as DNA: TGCGCCAGCAGCCAAGACGGACCCGTAGAAGAGACCCAGTACTTC.

This clonotype is medium-sized (0.01 to 0.1%) in the sample. This sequence joins TRBV29-1 and TRBJ1-1; 7 bases map to TRBD1. The CDR3 has 13 residues. CDR1 is SQVTM and CDR2 is ANQGSEA in the germline V gene. As DNA, the CDR3 is TGCACCTCTTCAGGGGGACGGAACACTGAAGCTTTCTTT. Protein sequence: CTSSGGRNTEAFF.

About this clonotype itself: A read error is possible here, since a much larger clone lies one base away. The rearrangement links TRBV19 to TRBJ2-1, with TRBD2 matching over 11 bases. CDR3 length: 16 amino acids. V gave up 3 bases and J gave up 7 bases; unmatched junction bases: 8. CDR1 is LNHDA, CDR2 SQIVND, per germline (reference sequence). In nucleotides, the CDR3 is TGTGCCAGTAGTATGAGAACTAGCGGGAGCTATAATGAGCAGTTCTTC. This gives the protein CASSMRTSGSYNEQFF.

By frequency in the sample, this clonotype is medium-sized. This chain links TRBV18 with TRBJ2-3; no clear D. Looked up from germline, CDR1 is KGHSH and CDR2 is LQKENI. The CDR3 is made up of 12 amino acids. V lost 8 bases to trimming and J lost 0 bases, with 6 bases between them. CDR3 bases: TGTGCCAGCAGCCCCAGCACAGATACGCAGTATTTT. Its translation: CASSPSTDTQYF.

This clonotype was detected ten times or more. The gene calls are TRBV21-1 and TRBJ2-3; whether TRBD1, the table's D call, matches the DNA was not checked. TRBV21-1 is tagged as a pseudogene. CDR3 length: 17 residues. The CDR3 here is CASSKSSGGTRTDTQYF. In DNA, the CDR3 is TGTGCCAGCAGCAAAAGCTCAGGGGGCACGCGCACAGATACGCAGTATTTT.

Within the sample, this clonotype is medium-sized (0.01 to 0.1%). The chain links TRBV12-2 to TRBJ2-6; the table's D call TRBD1 went unverified against the DNA. TRBV12-2 is a pseudogene locus. The CDR3 runs 20 residues. As DNA, the CDR3 is TGTGCAAGTCGCTTAATATTACCGGGACAGGGGCCCTCTGGGGCCAACGTCCTGACTTTC. Translation: CASRLILPGQGPSGANVLTF.

The chain uses TRBV4-3 and TRBJ1-2; weak D call: TRBD1 (6 bases). This CDR3 spans 16 amino acids. V was trimmed by 0 bases and J by 4 bases, leaving 15 bases between them. In germline, CDR1 is LGHNA, CDR2 YSLEER. The CDR3 sequence: CASSQEYGQPFYGYTF. The CDR3 nucleotides are TGCGCCAGCAGCCAAGAGTACGGACAGCCTTTCTATGGCTACACCTTC.